One T cell receptor (beta chain) is described in this entry. This record belongs to a study of blood T cell repertoires in COVID-19. Libraries were prepared by immunoSEQ multiplex PCR; TCRdb keeps only in-frame clonotypes and omits some of them. In the table there are 60,000 to 70,000 clones, around 87% of which are singletons. V lost 6 bases to trimming and J lost 2 bases; unmatched junction nucleotides: 2. CDR1 LNHDA and CDR2 SQIVND come from the germline V gene (reference sequence). The CDR3 spans 13 residues. The sequence came from a man aged 40-50 years with COVID-19, enrolled during active disease. Sequenced input: peripheral blood. This sequence joins TRBV19 and TRBJ1-1; TRBD1 agrees at 8 bases. The CDR3 DNA reads as TGTGCCAGTAGGGACAGGGCCAACACTGAAGCTTTCTTT. It codes for CASRDRANTEAFF. The full variable domain, completed using reference TRBV19 and TRBJ1-1, is DGGITQSPKYLFRKEGQNVTLSCEQNLNHDAMYWYRQDPGQGLRLIYYSQIVNDFQKGDIAEGYSVSREKKESFPLTVTSAQKNPTAFYLCASRDRANTEAFFGQGTRLTVV.